The T cell receptor (beta chain) under discussion was sequenced for a study of blood T cell repertoires in COVID-19. Study as a whole: Both acute and convalescent COVID-19 samples were obtained from the United States, Italy and Spain. T cells, B-cell-depleted T cells, or PBMCs provided the cDNA or gDNA that served as material.

Germline lookup yields CDR1 WSHSY and CDR2 SAAADI. This CDR3 region has 14 residues. J was trimmed by 7 bases and V by 3 bases; bases with no gene match: 7. Study processing details: Amplification of reference gene primers provided the estimated nucleated cell counts. Only in-frame clones appear in the TCRdb table, and some are missing; sequencing was by immunoSEQ multiplex PCR. That table furnishes V, J and clone size, whereas the DNA furnished D and trimming. The data contain 50,000 or so clones, more than 85% of them singletons. The source of this sequence is a man in his 60s with COVID-19, enrolled during active disease. Sequencing was performed on peripheral blood. The V gene is TRBV10-2, the J gene TRBJ2-7, with 9 positions matching TRBD2. CDR3 nucleotides: TGCGCCAGCAGTGAATTAGCGGGAGAAGGAGAGCAGTACTTC. Translation: CASSELAGEGEQYF.